This TCR beta chain was identified in a study of blood T cell repertoires in COVID-19. Whole-study context: Acute and convalescent COVID-19 specimens originated in the United States, Italy and Spain. Sample material is recorded as cDNA or gDNA derived from T cells, B-cell-depleted T cells, or PBMCs.

In the authors' workflow: Estimated nucleated cell counts came from reference gene primer amplification. The data were produced by immunoSEQ multiplex PCR, yet TCRdb's version contains in-frame clones alone and is incomplete. V, J and clone size are taken as reported in that table, and D and trimming were inferred from the DNA itself. The sample carries around 150,000 clones, 65% to 90% recorded once. This clone was counted between two and nine times. The CDR3 sequence is 14 residues long. CDR1 and CDR2 from the germline V gene are SGHAT and FQNNGV. V lost 1 base and J lost 3, with 7 bases in between.

The sequencing input was peripheral blood. The receptor was isolated from a woman aged 60 to 75 with active or convalescent COVID-19. The chain recombines TRBV11-2 with TRBJ1-5, with D tentatively TRBD1 (5 bases). The CDR3 DNA reads TGTGCCAGCAGCTTAGGGACAAACAATCAGCCCCAGCATTTT. This encodes CASSLGTNNQPQHF.